This T cell receptor beta chain was found in a study of blood T cell repertoires in COVID-19. Study-level background: Sources were T cells, B-cell-depleted T cells, or PBMCs; the material itself was cDNA or gDNA.

Cohort allocation depended upon clinical history that participants reported. The CDR3 runs 15 residues. Trimming pared 6 bases from V and 4 bases from J, leaving 16 bases between. The germline gives CDR1 MNHEY, CDR2 SVGEGT. Produced via immunoSEQ multiplex PCR; TCRdb's table is partial and in-frame only. The sample carries a few hundred thousand clones, more than 75% recorded once. V gene TRBV6-2 or TRBV6-3 combines with J gene TRBJ1-5, with D perhaps TRBD1 (6 bases). This clonotype was obtained from a woman aged 40 to 50 who had recovered from COVID-19. What was sequenced was PBMCs or T cells enriched from blood (not recorded which). The CDR3 nucleotides read TGTGCCAGCAGCCTGACCGGACAGATAAATCAGCCCCAGCATTTT. This codes for CASSLTGQINQPQHF.